Sequencing of this T cell receptor beta chain was carried out in a study of T cells after yellow fever vaccination. Whole-study results and caveats: Abundant clonotypes from the bulk population could get into FACS-sorted repertoires as contaminants.

One entry per CDR3 protein results from TCRdb running MiXCR on the 5' RACE reads. The profile covers hundreds of thousands of distinct CDR3 sequences, with approximately 21% appearing a single time and around an eighth taken by the ten largest. With respect to this clonotype: What it binds is unknown. One end of the junction does not line up with germline, which may come from a read error.

This receptor was taken from a man aged 25-40 years who received the YFV17D yellow fever vaccine. The source was PBMCs, collected 15 days after the yellow fever booster vaccination.

The CDR3 loop reads CASSLREGTGGLSGELFF. The CDR3 DNA sequence: TGTGCTAGCAGCCTCCGTGAGGGAACGGGAGGGCTCTCCGGGGAGCTGTTTTTT. The rearrangement uses TRBV7-7 and TRBJ2-2; 8 positions match TRBD2. The germline gives CDR1 SSHAT, CDR2 FNYEAQ (reference sequence). CDR3 length: 18 residues.